Sequencing of this T cell receptor (beta chain) was carried out in a study of vaccination effects on CD4 cells after COVID-19. The overall study: PBMC cultures contained some 2.1 million cells per well, roughly 10 IU/ml IL-2 and approximately 9.4 ug/ml peptides.

Trimming left V 5 bases short and J 1 base short, with 9 bases between. This CDR3 is 13 amino acids long. The germline V gene has CDR1 SGHRS and CDR2 YFSETQ. A note on this clone: Antigen specificity is unknown.

Culture lasted over 9 days before CD4+ T cell isolation. Recipients of the vaccine had no prior SARS-CoV-2 infection and negative nucleocapsid antibodies. The method was immunoSEQ multiplex PCR; TCRdb's version includes in-frame clones alone and lacks a portion of them. Among more than 35,000 clones listed, more than 75% were seen once. The V gene is TRBV5-1, the J gene TRBJ1-1; D might be TRBD1 (5 bases). The origin of this receptor is a human donor who received a COVID-19 vaccine. The sample here was CD4+ T cells from PBMCs cultured without peptide, taken before COVID-19 vaccination. CDR3 DNA sequence: TGCGCCAGCAGAAGCAGGGAGAACACTGAAGCTTTCTTT. It is translated as CASRSRENTEAFF. Variable domain in full (rest from reference TRBV5-1 and TRBJ1-1): KAGVTQTPRYLIKTRGQQVTLSCSPISGHRSVSWYQQTPGQGLQFLFEYFSETQRNKGNFPGRFSGRQFSNSRSEMNVSTLELGDSALYLCASRSRENTEAFFGQGTRLTVV.